These 25 T cell receptor beta chains originate from one sample sequenced in a study of Tregs in tolerant kidney transplant recipients. Measured with immunoSEQ multiplex PCR; TCRdb has only the in-frame clones, and not every one. Here the sample spans 20,000 to 25,000 clones, roughly 80% being singletons. Mixed chimerism was transient after nonmyeloablative marrow transplants from related graft donors. The sequenced sample was CD8+ T cells from blood (PBMCs), obtained 6 months after the transplant. These receptors came from a human patient who received a combined kidney and bone marrow transplant. Some of the T cells might come from the graft donor.

V gene TRBV9 combines with J gene TRBJ2-1; possibly TRBD2 for D (7 bases). From germline, CDR1 is SGDLS and CDR2 YYNGEE. V dropped 5 bases and J dropped 5 bases, with 17 bases sitting between them. This CDR3 comprises 15 residues. CDR3 residues: CASSLAGGHHNEQFF. The CDR3 DNA sequence: TGTGCCAGCAGTTTGGCCGGGGGGCACCACAATGAGCAGTTCTTC.

The CDR3 protein is CASSWTGEVYEQYF. CDR3 sequence (DNA): TGTGCCAGCAGTTGGACAGGGGAGGTGTACGAGCAGTACTTC. V is TRBV27 and J is TRBJ2-7; 9 bases fit TRBD1. In germline, CDR1 is MNHEY, CDR2 SMNVEV (reference sequence). This CDR3 is 14 amino acids long. J lost 4 bases, V lost 4 bases, and 5 bases had no gene match.

The chain is built from TRBV19 and TRBJ2-7; TRBD1 is a possible D gene (5 bases). CDR3 size: 13 residues. Deletions cut 8 bases from V and 4 bases from J, with 15 bases between. Germline CDR1 reads LNHDA; CDR2 reads SQIVND (reference sequence). CDR3 sequence: CASDQGFGYEQYF. CDR3 sequence (DNA): TGTGCCAGTGACCAGGGCTTCGGGTACGAGCAGTACTTC.

The rearrangement links TRBV7-9 to TRBJ2-5, with D unresolved. This CDR3 contains 12 residues. The V end lost 2 bases, the J end lost 2 bases, and 3 bases lay between the germline ends. Germline loops: CDR1 SEHNR, CDR2 FQNEAQ (reference sequence). CDR3 in amino acids: CASSLTQETQYF. The CDR3 DNA sequence: TGTGCCAGCAGCTTAACACAAGAGACCCAGTACTTC.

As to this clone: A far larger clone lies a single base away; this is likely a read error. The V and J genes are TRBV4-1 and TRBJ1-1; 8 bases line up with TRBD1. Trimming cost V 5 bases and J 7 bases; bases outside gene matches: 12. CDR1 is MGHRA and CDR2 is YSYEKL in the germline V gene. The CDR3 loop spans 15 amino acids. The chain's CDR3 is CASSLRPIGQGEAFF. In DNA, the CDR3 is TGCGCCAGCAGCTTGAGACCTATAGGACAGGGTGAAGCTTTCTTT.

This clone appeared once. The genes are TRBV5-1 and TRBJ2-2; 13 nucleotides line up with TRBD2. The CDR3 is 18 residues long. Germline V gene data show CDR1 as SGHRS and CDR2 as YFSETQ. The J segment lost 3 bases and the V segment lost 5 bases, leaving 10 bases of the junction unmatched. CDR3 protein: CASRGGLAGSSDTGELFF. The CDR3 bases are TGCGCCAGCAGGGGGGGACTAGCGGGAAGTTCCGACACCGGGGAGCTGTTTTTT.

This clone has just one count. The V gene is TRBV13, the J gene TRBJ1-2; tentatively, D is TRBD1 (6 bases). Germline V gene sequence: CDR1 PRHDT, CDR2 FYEKMQ (reference sequence). Trimming took off 4 bases at V and 6 bases at J, with 15 bases between the two ends. There are 14 residues in the CDR3. CDR3 coding DNA: TGTGCCAGCAGCTATTTCCTACAGGGAAATGGCTACACCTTC. This sequence encodes CASSYFLQGNGYTF.

The rearrangement links TRBV2 to TRBJ1-5; D not certain. The CDR3 is 14 residues long. From germline, CDR1 is SNHLY and CDR2 FYNNEI. V was cut by 8 bases and J by 0 bases, with 11 bases left in between. CDR3 region: CASEGGYSNQPQHF. The DNA of the CDR3 is TGTGCCAGCGAAGGAGGTTATAGCAATCAGCCCCAGCATTTT.

The chain joins TRBV29-1 to TRBJ2-7; maybe TRBD2 (7 bases). In germline, CDR1 is SQVTM, CDR2 ANQGSEA. This CDR3 has 12 residues. The V end lost 6 bases, the J end lost 3 bases, and 12 bases lay between the germline ends. CDR3 bases: TGCAGCGTAAGGGGGGGCTTCTACGAGCAGTACTTC. Amino acids: CSVRGGFYEQYF.

This clone was detected only a few times. This sequence joins TRBV11-2 and TRBJ2-5; 7 nucleotides match TRBD1. Unmatched junction bases numbered 3, after V lost 8 bases and J lost 3 bases. Germline CDR1 reads SGHAT; CDR2 reads FQNNGV. The CDR3 extends over 12 amino acids. CDR3 sequence reads: CASLDREETQYF. CDR3 in DNA: TGTGCCAGCCTAGACAGGGAAGAGACCCAGTACTTC.

The gene calls are TRBV7-2 and TRBJ2-4; 7 bases are a match to TRBD2. CDR1 is SGHTA, CDR2 FQGNSA, per germline. The CDR3 consists of 17 residues. V dropped 5 bases and J dropped 8; count of bases not matched to a gene: 18. As DNA, the CDR3 is TGTGCCAGCAGCCCCTCCGGGAGGTACCAGTTATCGGACATTCAGTACTTC. Translating it yields CASSPSGRYQLSDIQYF.

The CDR3 protein is CSALRGLELFF. CDR3 nucleotides: TGCAGTGCCCTGCGGGGTCTGGAGCTGTTTTTT. J is TRBJ2-2 and V is TRBV20-1; D may be TRBD2 (6 bases). Per the germline V gene, CDR1 is DFQATT and CDR2 is SNEGSKA (reference sequence). The CDR3 is 11 residues long. The V end was cut by 6 bases, the J end by 10 bases, with 12 bases between.

This clone has just a few counts. J is TRBJ1-5 and V is TRBV4-3; D is possibly TRBD1 (6 bases). Germline CDR1 reads LGHNA; CDR2 reads YSLEER. Trimming left V 0 bases short and J 3 bases short, with 12 bases between. This CDR3 has 16 residues. CDR3 amino acids: CASSQERTANNQPQHF. CDR3 DNA: TGCGCCAGCAGCCAAGAGAGGACAGCTAACAATCAGCCCCAGCATTTT.

This chain links TRBV4-3 with TRBJ2-5; weak D call: TRBD1 (6 bases). The DNA end is more similar to TRBJ2-7, so the J call may be wrong. Germline V gene lookup returns CDR1 LGHNA and CDR2 YSLEER. This CDR3 comprises 14 residues. The CDR3 DNA follows: TGCGCCAGCAGCCAGACAGGCGGGCCCTACGAGCAGTACTTC. Protein: CASSQTGGPYEQYF.

In this sample, this clone turned up a few times. V and J are TRBV30 and TRBJ2-5; possible D gene TRBD2, 6 bases. The CDR3 extends over 15 amino acids. V lost 4 bases, J lost 1 base, and 16 bases lay in between. The germline V gene encodes CDR1 GTSNPN and CDR2 SVGIG (reference sequence). This CDR3 reads CAWTPGESLQETQYF. CDR3 DNA sequence: TGTGCCTGGACCCCGGGAGAATCACTCCAAGAGACCCAGTACTTC.

V gene TRBV4-3 combines with J gene TRBJ2-2, with 9 bases aligning to TRBD2. V was pared by 0 bases and J by 5 bases, with 7 bases of the junction left unmatched. Germline V CDR1 and CDR2: LGHNA, YSLEER. CDR3 length equals 17 residues. CDR3 protein: CASSQDRAGGPTGELFF. CDR3 DNA sequence: TGCGCCAGCAGCCAAGATCGGGCGGGGGGGCCTACCGGGGAGCTGTTTTTT.

Turning to this clone: This CDR3 is also generated by other DNA sequences in the sample. V usage is TRBV6-5 and J usage is TRBJ2-7; 8 nucleotides line up with TRBD2. The germline V gene encodes CDR1 MNHEY and CDR2 SVGAGI. The CDR3 is 13 amino acids. V trimming: 5 bases; J trimming: 4 bases; junction bases outside the gene matches: 4. In nucleotides, the CDR3 is TGTGCCAGCAGTGAAGGACTAGCTTACGAGCAGTACTTC. This sequence encodes CASSEGLAYEQYF.

V gene TRBV7-8 combines with J gene TRBJ1-5; 11 bases map to TRBD1. This CDR3 is 18 amino acids long. Germline assignment: CDR1 SGHVS and CDR2 FQNEAQ. V lost 2 bases to trimming and J lost 5 bases; unmatched junction nucleotides: 11. The CDR3: CASSLIGQGAFWDQPQHF. CDR3 nucleotide sequence: TGTGCCAGCAGCTTAATTGGACAGGGGGCTTTTTGGGATCAGCCCCAGCATTTT.

The chain carries TRBV7-8 and TRBJ2-7; D might be TRBD1 (5 bases). CDR3 length: 14 residues. Germline CDR1 reads SGHVS; CDR2 reads FQNEAQ. Trimming stripped 1 base from V and 3 bases from J, with 10 bases between. CDR3 sequence (DNA): TGTGCCAGCAGCTTAGACAGGAATTTCTACGAGCAGTACTTC. As protein: CASSLDRNFYEQYF.

This sequence joins TRBV4-2 and TRBJ2-2; 7 bases are a match to TRBD2. The germline gives CDR1 LGHNA, CDR2 YNFKEQ. V trimming: 6 bases; J trimming: 4 bases; junction bases outside the gene matches: 11. This CDR3 has 16 amino acids. CDR3 in amino acids: CASRGSRGESTGELFF. In DNA, the CDR3 is TGTGCCAGCAGAGGGAGCCGGGGGGAGAGCACCGGGGAGCTGTTTTTT.

The chain joins TRBV13 to TRBJ2-2, with 9 bases identical to TRBD2. This CDR3 spans 17 amino acids. Germline CDR1 and CDR2: PRHDT and FYEKMQ (reference sequence). V trimming: 2 bases; J trimming: 7 bases; junction bases outside the gene matches: 11. The CDR3 spells CASSLSGGGAYGGELFF. In DNA form, the CDR3 reads TGTGCCAGCAGCTTATCCGGCGGGGGGGCATATGGCGGGGAGCTGTTTTTT.

The J gene is TRBJ2-7, the V gene TRBV7-6; 7 nucleotides agree with TRBD2. Germline-derived CDR1 and CDR2 are SGHVS and FNYEAQ. Trimming took 3 bases from V and 4 from J; bases not matched to a gene: 6. The CDR3 is made up of 14 amino acids. CDR3 residues: CASSFPGEGYEQYF. The CDR3, as DNA: TGTGCCAGCAGCTTCCCCGGGGAGGGGTACGAGCAGTACTTC.

Comments on this clone: A much larger clone differs from this one at a single base, so this may be a read error. The chain recombines TRBV4-2 with TRBJ1-3; TRBD1 matches at 7 bases. The CDR3 loop spans 16 amino acids. After removal of 0 bases from V and 1 base from J, the junction contained 3 bases not matched to a gene. Germline V lookup: CDR1 LGHNA, CDR2 YNFKEQ. The CDR3 here is CASSQDQGGSGNTIYF. CDR3 in DNA: TGTGCCAGCAGCCAAGATCAGGGGGGATCTGGAAACACCATATATTTT.

CDR3 loop: CASRTGGSFSGANVLTF. The CDR3 DNA reads as TGTGCAAGTCGGACAGGGGGCAGCTTCTCTGGGGCCAACGTCCTGACTTTC. The chain uses TRBV12-2 and TRBJ2-6; TRBD1, the table's D call, was not compared with the DNA. TRBV12-2 constitutes a pseudogene. This CDR3 is 17 amino acids long.

The J gene is TRBJ2-7, the V gene TRBV6-4; 8 bases map to TRBD1. Trimming cost V 5 bases and J 0 bases; bases outside gene matches: 9. The CDR3 has 16 amino acids. Per the germline V gene, CDR1 is MRHNA and CDR2 is SNTAGT. The DNA for the CDR3 is TGTGCCAGCAGTAAACCGGGACAGGACAACTCCTACGAGCAGTACTTC. Encoded protein: CASSKPGQDNSYEQYF.